This TCR beta chain was documented in a study of blood T cell repertoires in COVID-19. This CDR3 comprises 16 residues. V lost 2 bases to trimming and J lost 2 bases; unmatched junction nucleotides: 5. Germline V gene sequence: CDR1 SGHTA, CDR2 FQGTGA. Under the authors' procedure: It was from reference gene primer amplification that nucleated cell counts were estimated. Profiling relied on immunoSEQ multiplex PCR, and the TCRdb table lists in-frame clones only, not all of them. The V and J calls and clone size were taken over from that table, and D and trimming were inferred from the DNA. The table records around 63,000 clones, 65% to 85% of them present only once.

The sequenced sample consisted of peripheral blood. The source of this sequence is a man between 60 and 70 years old with acute or convalescent COVID-19. This chain connects TRBV7-3 to TRBJ2-3, with 9 bases matching TRBD2. The CDR3 protein is CASSLYLAGLTDTQYF. The CDR3 nucleotides read TGTGCCAGCAGCTTATACCTAGCGGGGCTCACAGATACGCAGTATTTT. Looking up the rest from reference TRBV7-3 and TRBJ2-3 gives the full variable domain: GAGVSQTPSNKVTEKGKYVELRCDPISGHTALYWYRQSLGQGPEFLIYFQGTGAADDSGLPNDRFFAVRPEGSVSTLKIQRTERGDSAVYLCASSLYLAGLTDTQYFGPGTRLTVL.